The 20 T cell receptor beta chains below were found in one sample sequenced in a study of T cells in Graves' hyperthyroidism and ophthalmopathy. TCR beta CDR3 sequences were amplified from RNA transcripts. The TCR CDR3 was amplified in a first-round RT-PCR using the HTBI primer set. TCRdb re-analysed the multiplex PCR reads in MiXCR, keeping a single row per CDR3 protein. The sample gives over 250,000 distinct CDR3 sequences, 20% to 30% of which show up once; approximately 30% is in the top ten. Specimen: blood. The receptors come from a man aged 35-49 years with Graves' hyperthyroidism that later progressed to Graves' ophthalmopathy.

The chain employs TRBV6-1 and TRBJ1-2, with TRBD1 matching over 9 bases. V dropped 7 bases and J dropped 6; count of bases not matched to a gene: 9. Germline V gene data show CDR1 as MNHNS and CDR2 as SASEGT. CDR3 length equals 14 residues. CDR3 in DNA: TGTGCCAGCACATCCCTCGACAGGGGGAATGGCTACACCTTC. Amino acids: CASTSLDRGNGYTF.

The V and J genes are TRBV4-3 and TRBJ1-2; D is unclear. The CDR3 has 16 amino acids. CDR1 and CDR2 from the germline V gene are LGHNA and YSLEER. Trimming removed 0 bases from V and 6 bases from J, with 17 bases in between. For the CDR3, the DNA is TGCGCCAGCAGCCAAGAGGTCCCTGGAGGGTCGGATGGCTACACCTTC. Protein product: CASSQEVPGGSDGYTF.

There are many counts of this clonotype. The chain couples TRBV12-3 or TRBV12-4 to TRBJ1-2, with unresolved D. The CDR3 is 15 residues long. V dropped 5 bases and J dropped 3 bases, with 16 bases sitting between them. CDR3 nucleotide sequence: TGTGCCAGCAGTCTACGGGGAGGGTCGGACTATGGCTACACCTTC. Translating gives CASSLRGGSDYGYTF.

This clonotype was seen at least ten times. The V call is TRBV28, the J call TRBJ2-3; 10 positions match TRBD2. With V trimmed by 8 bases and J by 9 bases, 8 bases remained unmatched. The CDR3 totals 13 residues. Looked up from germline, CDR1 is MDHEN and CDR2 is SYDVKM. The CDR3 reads CASVSSGRDTQYF. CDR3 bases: TGTGCCAGCGTATCTAGCGGGAGAGACACGCAGTATTTT.

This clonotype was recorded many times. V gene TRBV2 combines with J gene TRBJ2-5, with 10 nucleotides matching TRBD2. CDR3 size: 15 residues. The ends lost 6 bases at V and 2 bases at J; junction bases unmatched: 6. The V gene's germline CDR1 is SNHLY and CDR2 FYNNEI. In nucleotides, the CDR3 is TGTGCCAGCAGCGAGGGACTAGCGTGGCAAGAGACCCAGTACTTC. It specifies CASSEGLAWQETQYF.

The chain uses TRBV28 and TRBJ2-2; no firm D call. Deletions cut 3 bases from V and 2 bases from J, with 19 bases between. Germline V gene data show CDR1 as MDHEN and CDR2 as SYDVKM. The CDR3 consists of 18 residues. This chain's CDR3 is CASSLVEGTRKNTGELFF. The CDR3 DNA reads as TGTGCCAGCAGTTTGGTGGAAGGCACTCGAAAAAACACCGGGGAGCTGTTTTTT.

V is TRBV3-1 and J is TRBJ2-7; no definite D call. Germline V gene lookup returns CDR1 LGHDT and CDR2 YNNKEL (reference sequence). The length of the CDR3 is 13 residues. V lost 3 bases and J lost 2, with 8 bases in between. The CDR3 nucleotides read TGTGCCAGCAGCCATACGTCACCCTACGAGCAGTACTTC. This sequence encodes CASSHTSPYEQYF.

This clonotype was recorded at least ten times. The CDR3 here is CATSRARDFSYEQYF. Here the CDR3 DNA reads TGTGCCACCAGCAGAGCCCGGGACTTTTCTTACGAGCAGTACTTC. The chain uses TRBV15 and TRBJ2-7, with a weak D call TRBD2 (6 bases). V lost 1 base and J 4 bases, leaving 14 bases between the germline ends. In germline, CDR1 is LNHNV, CDR2 YYDKDF (reference sequence). This CDR3 contains 15 residues.

In nucleotides, the CDR3 is TGCGCCAGCAGCTTAAACGGGTACACTGAAGCTTTCTTT. It specifies CASSLNGYTEAFF. The genes are TRBV5-1 and TRBJ1-1; the D is unclear. This CDR3 has 13 residues. Trimming took 2 bases from V and 3 from J, leaving 8 bases between them. Per the germline V gene, CDR1 is SGHRS and CDR2 is YFSETQ.

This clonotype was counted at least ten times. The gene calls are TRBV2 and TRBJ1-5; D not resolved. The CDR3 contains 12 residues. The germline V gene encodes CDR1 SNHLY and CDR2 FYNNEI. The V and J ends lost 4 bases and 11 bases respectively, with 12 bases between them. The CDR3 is CASSVKAKTQHF. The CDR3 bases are TGTGCCAGCAGTGTGAAGGCAAAGACCCAGCATTTT.

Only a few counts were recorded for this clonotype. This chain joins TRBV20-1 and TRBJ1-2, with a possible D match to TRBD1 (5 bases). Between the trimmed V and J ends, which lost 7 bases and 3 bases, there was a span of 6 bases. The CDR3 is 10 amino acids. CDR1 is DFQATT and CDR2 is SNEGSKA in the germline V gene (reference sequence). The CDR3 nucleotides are TGCAGTGGACAGTACTATGGCTACACCTTC. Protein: CSGQYYGYTF.

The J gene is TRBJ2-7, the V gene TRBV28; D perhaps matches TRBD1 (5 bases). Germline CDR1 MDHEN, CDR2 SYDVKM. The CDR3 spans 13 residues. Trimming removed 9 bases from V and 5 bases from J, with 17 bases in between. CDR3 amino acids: CARGARANNEQYF. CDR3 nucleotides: TGTGCCAGAGGAGCCAGGGCAAACAACGAGCAGTACTTC.

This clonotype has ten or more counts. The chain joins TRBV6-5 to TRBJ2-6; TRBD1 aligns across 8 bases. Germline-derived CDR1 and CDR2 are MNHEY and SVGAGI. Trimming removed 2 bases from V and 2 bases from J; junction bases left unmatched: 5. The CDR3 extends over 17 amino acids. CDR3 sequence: CASSYPDRGAGANVLTF. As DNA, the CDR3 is TGTGCCAGCAGTTACCCTGACAGGGGTGCTGGGGCCAACGTCCTGACTTTC.

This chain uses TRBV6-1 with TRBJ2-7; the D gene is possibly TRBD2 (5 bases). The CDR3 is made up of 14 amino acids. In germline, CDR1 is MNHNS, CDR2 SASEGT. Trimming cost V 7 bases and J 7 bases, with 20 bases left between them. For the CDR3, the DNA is TGTGCCAGCACCTCTACGCCTACTACGGGGGAGCAGTACTTC. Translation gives CASTSTPTTGEQYF.

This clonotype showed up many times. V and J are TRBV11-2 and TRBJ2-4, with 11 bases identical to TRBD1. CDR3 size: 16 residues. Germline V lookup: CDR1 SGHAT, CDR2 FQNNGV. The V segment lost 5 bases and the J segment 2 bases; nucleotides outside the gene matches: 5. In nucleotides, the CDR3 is TGTGCCAGCAGCCACGGACAGGGGGCCTCCAAAAACATTCAGTACTTC. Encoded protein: CASSHGQGASKNIQYF.

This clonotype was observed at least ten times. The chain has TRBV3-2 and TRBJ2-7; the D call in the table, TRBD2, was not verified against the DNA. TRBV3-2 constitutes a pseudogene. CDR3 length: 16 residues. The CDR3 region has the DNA TGTGCCAGCAGCCAAGATCCCGGGGGCCCTCCCTACGAGCAGTACTTC. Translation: CASSQDPGGPPYEQYF.

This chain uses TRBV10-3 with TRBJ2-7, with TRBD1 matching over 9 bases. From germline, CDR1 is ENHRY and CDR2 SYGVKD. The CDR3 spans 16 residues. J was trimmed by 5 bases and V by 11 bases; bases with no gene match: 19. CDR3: CAGSLYFLQGAHEQYF. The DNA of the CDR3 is TGTGCCGGATCCCTTTACTTTTTACAGGGGGCCCACGAGCAGTACTTC.

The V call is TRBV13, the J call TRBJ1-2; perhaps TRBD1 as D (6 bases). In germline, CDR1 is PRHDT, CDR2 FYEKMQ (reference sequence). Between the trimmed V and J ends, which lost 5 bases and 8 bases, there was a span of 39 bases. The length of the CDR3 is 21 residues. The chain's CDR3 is CASSPIGYRAPSKEFKTGYTF. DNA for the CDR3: TGTGCCAGCAGCCCTATAGGTTACAGGGCCCCTAGCAAAGAATTCAAGACGGGCTACACCTTC.

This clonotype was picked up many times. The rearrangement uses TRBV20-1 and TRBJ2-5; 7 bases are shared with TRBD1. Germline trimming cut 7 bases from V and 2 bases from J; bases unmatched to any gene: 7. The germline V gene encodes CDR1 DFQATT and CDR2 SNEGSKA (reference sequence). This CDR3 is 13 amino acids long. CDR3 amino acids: CSGPPGQQETQYF. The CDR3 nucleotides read TGCAGTGGACCACCGGGACAGCAAGAGACCCAGTACTTC.

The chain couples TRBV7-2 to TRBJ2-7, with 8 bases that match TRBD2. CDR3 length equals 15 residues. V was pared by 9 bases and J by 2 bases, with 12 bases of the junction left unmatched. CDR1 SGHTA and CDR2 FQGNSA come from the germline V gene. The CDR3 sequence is CASKYSGKPPYEQYF. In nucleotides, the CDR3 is TGTGCCAGTAAATATAGCGGGAAACCTCCCTACGAGCAGTACTTC.